The rows below give T cell receptor beta chains drawn from one sample of a study of siplizumab effects on memory and regulatory T cells. Method: immunoSEQ multiplex PCR; TCRdb's copy keeps in-frame clones and lacks some. The profile shows roughly 120,000 clones, 92% of them singletons. Sequences were obtained from CD4+ T cells sorted from blood. Every receptor here comes from a human donor in good health. Each CDR3 is given with its conserved first and last residue. The order of the fields is V gene, J gene, D gene, clone size, CDR3 protein, CDR3 DNA. D genes are given only for firm matches. Size is omitted from some rows. Given values are once, few, many or a class for expanded clones.

V: TRBV7-2; J: TRBJ2-1; D: TRBD2; size: -; CDR3: CASSSSGSEYNEQFF; DNA: TGTGCCAGCAGCTCTAGCGGGAGCGAATACAATGAGCAGTTCTTC
V: TRBV6-5; J: TRBJ1-4; D: -; size: -; CDR3: CASSWRARGGNEKLFF; DNA: TGTGCCAGCAGTTGGAGGGCCCGGGGGGGCAACGAAAAACTGTTTTTT
V: TRBV10-3; J: TRBJ1-6; D: TRBD1; size: -; CDR3: CATSPNPGTVNSPLHF; DNA: TGTGCCACTTCTCCTAACCCCGGGACAGTGAATTCACCCCTCCACTTT
V: TRBV9; J: TRBJ2-3; D: -; size: -; CDR3: CASSVAPIVADTQYF; DNA: TGTGCCAGCAGCGTAGCCCCGATCGTGGCAGATACGCAGTATTTT
V: TRBV4-1; J: TRBJ2-7; D: TRBD1; size: -; CDR3: CASSPLGQASYEQYF; DNA: TGCGCCAGCAGCCCCCTTGGACAGGCTTCCTACGAGCAGTACTTC
V: TRBV10-2; J: TRBJ2-2; D: TRBD2; size: once; CDR3: CASSRSGSNTGELFF; DNA: TGCGCCAGCTCCCGTAGCGGGAGTAACACCGGGGAGCTGTTTTTT
V: TRBV19; J: TRBJ1-1; D: TRBD1; size: -; CDR3: CASNRDSAEAFF; DNA: TGTGCCAGTAACAGGGACAGCGCTGAAGCTTTCTTT
V: TRBV2; J: TRBJ2-5; D: -; size: -; CDR3: CASGGTSVETQYF; DNA: TGTGCCAGCGGGGGTACATCGGTCGAGACCCAGTACTTC
V: TRBV19; J: TRBJ2-3; D: TRBD1; size: -; CDR3: CASSTSTGTDTQYF; DNA: TGTGCCAGTAGTACCTCGACAGGGACAGATACGCAGTATTTT
V: TRBV4-1; J: TRBJ2-1; D: -; size: -; CDR3: CASRIIGDGSSYNEQFF; DNA: TGCGCCAGCAGAATTATCGGGGACGGCAGCTCCTACAATGAGCAGTTCTTC
V: TRBV6-5; J: TRBJ2-7; D: -; size: -; CDR3: CVLGGQYF; DNA: TGTGTCCTGGGAGGGCAGTACTTC
V: TRBV6-1; J: TRBJ1-6; D: -; size: -; CDR3: CASSEQGPLNSPLHF; DNA: TGTGCCAGCAGTGAGCAGGGGCCCTTGAATTCACCCCTCCACTTT
V: TRBV2; J: TRBJ1-1; D: -; size: once; CDR3: CASIAATEAFF; DNA: TGTGCCAGCATCGCGGCCACTGAAGCTTTCTTT
V: TRBV7-8; J: TRBJ1-2; D: -; size: -; CDR3: CASSPDRNYGYTF; DNA: TGTGCCAGCAGCCCGGACAGAAACTATGGCTACACCTTC
V: TRBV5-8; J: TRBJ1-2; D: -; size: -; CDR3: CASSLTRTNGYTF; DNA: TGTGCCAGCAGCTTAACTAGGACCAATGGCTACACCTTC
V: TRBV2; J: TRBJ2-3; D: -; size: -; CDR3: CASKEGDSGDTQYF; DNA: TGTGCCAGCAAGGAGGGGGACTCCGGGGATACGCAGTATTTT
V: TRBV11-2; J: TRBJ2-7; D: -; size: -; CDR3: CASSQSSYEQYF; DNA: TGTGCCAGCAGCCAAAGCTCCTACGAGCAGTACTTC
V: TRBV4-2; J: TRBJ2-3; D: TRBD2; size: once; CDR3: CASGAGDTDTQYF; DNA: TGTGCCAGCGGAGCGGGAGACACAGATACGCAGTATTTT
V: TRBV13; J: TRBJ1-1; D: -; size: -; CDR3: CASSLAGETEAFF; DNA: TGTGCCAGCAGCTTAGCTGGGGAGACTGAAGCTTTCTTT
V: TRBV6-1; J: TRBJ1-1; D: -; size: once; CDR3: CASIGDGPANTEAFF; DNA: TGTGCCAGCATTGGAGACGGCCCCGCGAACACTGAAGCTTTCTTT
V: TRBV9; J: TRBJ1-1; D: TRBD1; size: -; CDR3: CASSAQDRGGTEAFF; DNA: TGTGCCAGCAGCGCGCAGGACAGGGGAGGCACTGAAGCTTTCTTT
V: TRBV19; J: TRBJ2-5; D: TRBD1; size: -; CDR3: CASSIKAGGETQYF; DNA: TGTGCCAGTAGTATAAAGGCAGGGGGAGAGACCCAGTACTTC
V: TRBV10-3; J: TRBJ2-2; D: -; size: -; CDR3: CAISRGQANTGELFF; DNA: TGTGCCATCAGCCGAGGACAAGCGAACACCGGGGAGCTGTTTTTT
V: TRBV7-2; J: TRBJ2-1; D: TRBD2; size: once; CDR3: CASSPGLAGGREQFF; DNA: TGTGCCAGCAGCCCCGGACTAGCGGGGGGCCGTGAGCAGTTCTTC
V: TRBV21-1; J: TRBJ2-7; D: -; size: -; CDR3: CASSKGQGPTYEQYF; DNA: TGTGCCAGCAGCAAAGGACAGGGGCCTACCTACGAGCAGTACTTC
V: TRBV19; J: TRBJ1-2; D: -; size: -; CDR3: CASSGWTMPGDGYTF; DNA: TGTGCCAGTAGTGGATGGACAATGCCGGGGGATGGCTACACCTTC
V: TRBV18; J: TRBJ1-5; D: -; size: once; CDR3: CASSSKASQPQHF; DNA: TGTGCCAGCTCATCGAAGGCCAGTCAGCCCCAGCATTTT
V: TRBV12-5; J: TRBJ2-1; D: TRBD2; size: -; CDR3: CASGLARLAGPQISYNEQFF; DNA: TGTGCTAGTGGTTTGGCAAGACTAGCGGGCCCCCAGATCTCCTACAATGAGCAGTTCTTC
V: TRBV25-1; J: TRBJ2-1; D: TRBD2; size: -; CDR3: CASRKVGLASYNEQFF; DNA: TGTGCCAGCAGAAAAGTTGGACTAGCCTCCTACAATGAGCAGTTCTTC
V: TRBV7-9; J: TRBJ1-2; D: -; size: -; CDR3: CASSFGGQGQGYGYTF; DNA: TGTGCCAGCAGCTTTGGGGGACAAGGTCAAGGTTATGGCTACACCTTC
V: TRBV2; J: TRBJ1-1; D: -; size: -; CDR3: CASSGGGRGTEAFF; DNA: TGTGCCAGCAGCGGAGGGGGAAGGGGCACTGAAGCTTTCTTT
V: TRBV19; J: TRBJ2-1; D: TRBD2; size: -; CDR3: CASSFKLAGGKNEQFF; DNA: TGTGCCAGTAGTTTCAAGCTAGCGGGAGGTAAAAATGAGCAGTTCTTC
V: TRBV2; J: TRBJ1-2; D: -; size: -; CDR3: CASSETRDYYGYTF; DNA: TGTGCCAGCAGTGAAACAAGGGACTACTATGGCTACACCTTC
V: TRBV5-4; J: TRBJ2-1; D: -; size: -; CDR3: CASSLILGVDEQFF; DNA: TGTGCCAGCAGCTTGATACTCGGGGTCGATGAGCAGTTCTTC
V: TRBV5-1; J: TRBJ2-5; D: TRBD1; size: -; CDR3: CASSKTGGARETQYF; DNA: TGCGCCAGCAGCAAGACAGGGGGCGCCAGGGAGACCCAGTACTTC
V: TRBV6-6; J: TRBJ2-1; D: -; size: -; CDR3: CASSYGHTLNEQFF; DNA: TGTGCCAGCAGTTACGGCCATACCCTCAATGAGCAGTTCTTC
V: TRBV9; J: TRBJ1-1; D: -; size: -; CDR3: CASSFGQRDTEAFF; DNA: TGTGCCAGCAGCTTCGGACAGCGCGACACTGAAGCTTTCTTT
V: TRBV4-2; J: TRBJ2-7; D: TRBD2; size: -; CDR3: CASSQGDGSGVSYEQYF; DNA: TGTGCCAGCAGCCAAGGCGACGGTAGCGGGGTCTCCTACGAGCAGTACTTC
V: TRBV12-5; J: TRBJ1-1; D: -; size: once; CDR3: CASGLVVRTANTEAFF; DNA: TGTGCTAGTGGTTTGGTAGTCCGGACAGCGAACACTGAAGCTTTCTTT
V: TRBV5-1; J: TRBJ2-1; D: -; size: -; CDR3: CASSGEPQGGHNEQFF; DNA: TGCGCCAGCAGCGGGGAGCCTCAGGGGGGTCACAATGAGCAGTTCTTC
V: TRBV5-5; J: TRBJ1-4; D: -; size: -; CDR3: CASSPGGTNEKLFF; DNA: TGTGCCAGCAGCCCGGGGGGAACTAATGAAAAACTGTTTTTT
V: TRBV19; J: TRBJ1-2; D: -; size: -; CDR3: CASSMSGDFYGYTF; DNA: TGTGCCAGTAGTATGTCCGGGGATTTCTATGGCTACACCTTC
V: TRBV7-6; J: TRBJ2-5; D: -; size: -; CDR3: CASTSHGQHQETQYF; DNA: TGTGCCAGCACCTCCCACGGACAGCACCAAGAGACCCAGTACTTC
V: TRBV30; J: TRBJ2-2; D: -; size: -; CDR3: CAWSGRGTGELFF; DNA: TGTGCCTGGAGTGGCCGGGGCACGGGGGAGCTGTTTTTT
V: TRBV4-1; J: TRBJ2-7; D: -; size: -; CDR3: CASSQVLMPRSYEQYF; DNA: TGCGCCAGCAGCCAAGTTCTAATGCCCAGGTCCTACGAGCAGTACTTC
V: TRBV29-1; J: TRBJ2-5; D: -; size: -; CDR3: CSARRRQETQYF; DNA: TGCAGCGCTCGGCGAAGACAAGAGACCCAGTACTTC
V: TRBV6-6; J: TRBJ1-1; D: -; size: -; CDR3: CASLAGPKNTEAFF; DNA: TGTGCCAGCTTGGCAGGACCCAAGAACACTGAAGCTTTCTTT
V: TRBV7-9; J: TRBJ2-5; D: -; size: -; CDR3: CASSDWREETQYF; DNA: TGTGCCAGCAGCGATTGGAGGGAAGAGACCCAGTACTTC
V: TRBV9; J: TRBJ1-1; D: -; size: -; CDR3: CASSLRGFMNTEAFF; DNA: TGTGCCAGCAGCCTCCGAGGTTTCATGAACACTGAAGCTTTCTTT
V: TRBV9; J: TRBJ1-2; D: -; size: -; CDR3: CASSPWTGNYGYTF; DNA: TGTGCCAGCAGCCCTTGGACGGGAAACTATGGCTACACCTTC
V: TRBV5-1; J: TRBJ2-5; D: -; size: -; CDR3: CASSFAGAETQYF; DNA: TGCGCCAGCAGCTTTGCGGGTGCGGAGACCCAGTACTTC
V: TRBV27; J: TRBJ2-7; D: -; size: -; CDR3: CASSSRGASYEQYF; DNA: TGTGCCAGCAGTTCCAGGGGGGCTTCCTACGAGCAGTACTTC
V: TRBV6-1; J: TRBJ1-2; D: -; size: -; CDR3: CASTVSGPSYGYTF; DNA: TGTGCCAGCACGGTCAGCGGACCCTCCTATGGCTACACCTTC
V: TRBV18; J: TRBJ1-1; D: -; size: -; CDR3: CASSPAPTEAFF; DNA: TGTGCCAGCTCACCGGCACCAACTGAAGCTTTCTTT
V: TRBV15; J: TRBJ1-6; D: -; size: -; CDR3: CATSRDSEPLHF; DNA: TGTGCCACCAGCAGAGATTCGGAACCCCTCCACTTT
V: TRBV10-3; J: TRBJ2-3; D: -; size: -; CDR3: CAISPRQPDTQYF; DNA: TGTGCCATCAGCCCGAGACAGCCAGATACGCAGTATTTT
V: TRBV7-6; J: TRBJ2-2; D: -; size: -; CDR3: CASSPETAKGTGELFF; DNA: TGTGCCAGCAGCCCGGAGACAGCCAAGGGGACCGGGGAGCTGTTTTTT
V: TRBV21-1; J: TRBJ2-5; D: -; size: -; CDR3: CASSNRGQETQYF; DNA: TGTGCCAGCAGCAACAGGGGGCAAGAGACCCAGTACTTC
V: TRBV4-1; J: TRBJ2-3; D: -; size: -; CDR3: CASSQDIPGGGTDTQYF; DNA: TGCGCCAGCAGCCAAGATATTCCGGGCGGGGGCACAGATACGCAGTATTTT